Below, 10 T cell receptor beta chains from the same sample are listed, as sequenced in a study of cytomegalovirus exposure and HLA in healthy donors. Both 60 Vbeta primers and 13 Jbeta primers went into the PCR. Clones were read by immunoSEQ multiplex PCR, and TCRdb kept only the in-frame ones, dropping some. The table records 150,000 or so clones, approximately 82% of them present only once. Sequenced material: PBMCs. The receptors come from a man younger than 30 in good health and CMV-seropositive.

This clone was found a few times. The chain has TRBV6-4 and TRBJ2-3; 7 positions match TRBD2. The V gene end was trimmed by 3 bases and the J gene end by 0 bases; junction bases not matched to a gene: 0. Germline V gene lookup returns CDR1 MRHNA and CDR2 SNTAGT. The CDR3 covers 14 residues. CDR3 sequence (DNA): TGTGCCAGCAGTGATAGCGGGAGCACAGATACGCAGTATTTT. Its translation: CASSDSGSTDTQYF.

V usage is TRBV5-1 and J usage is TRBJ2-7; TRBD2 matches at 11 bases. This CDR3 contains 17 residues. V shed 1 base and J 4 bases; nucleotides not matched to a gene: 10. CDR1 is SGHRS and CDR2 is YFSETQ in the germline V gene. The CDR3 spells CASSLRSRSSGRYEQYF. CDR3 DNA sequence: TGCGCCAGCAGCTTGCGATCGAGGTCTAGCGGGAGGTACGAGCAGTACTTC.

The V gene is TRBV18, the J gene TRBJ1-1; possible D gene TRBD1, 6 bases. The CDR3 totals 16 residues. With 1 base removed from V and 4 bases from J, the gap between germline ends came to 16 bases. Looked up from germline, CDR1 is KGHSH and CDR2 is LQKENI. For the CDR3, the DNA is TGTGCCAGCTCACCACTTCTCAGGGGAGAGGGCACTGAAGCTTTCTTT. Translated: CASSPLLRGEGTEAFF.

This clone was seen a few times. The rearrangement joins TRBV30 to TRBJ2-1, with 7 bases identical to TRBD2. CDR1 and CDR2 (germline): GTSNPN, SVGIG (reference sequence). This CDR3 has 12 residues. Trimming took 6 bases from V and 4 from J; bases not matched to a gene: 3. As DNA, the CDR3 is TGTGCCTGTTCGGGGGGTTACAATGAGCAGTTCTTC. It translates to CACSGGYNEQFF.

The V call is TRBV30, the J call TRBJ2-1, with TRBD2 as a possible D gene (6 bases). Trimming removed 1 base from V and 4 bases from J, with 11 bases in between. In germline, CDR1 is GTSNPN, CDR2 SVGIG (reference sequence). This CDR3 region has 14 residues. The CDR3 here is CAWSANGTYNEQFF. DNA of the CDR3: TGTGCCTGGAGTGCTAACGGGACTTACAATGAGCAGTTCTTC.

This clone was counted only a few times. The chain links TRBV6-1 to TRBJ2-1; no firm D call. This CDR3 comprises 13 residues. CDR1 is MNHNS, CDR2 SASEGT, per germline. Trimming took 7 bases from V and 3 from J, leaving 10 bases between them. DNA for the CDR3: TGTGCCAGCATAGTCCCTAGCTACAATGAGCAGTTCTTC. It specifies CASIVPSYNEQFF.

The chain uses TRBV10-2 and TRBJ2-3; D is possibly TRBD2 (5 bases). Deletions cut 4 bases from V and 4 bases from J, with 9 bases between. The CDR3 loop spans 13 amino acids. Per the germline V gene, CDR1 is WSHSY and CDR2 is SAAADI. The CDR3 DNA is TGCGCCAGCAGTGTGCTAGCCGCAGATACGCAGTATTTT. Its translation is CASSVLAADTQYF.

The rearrangement joins TRBV14 to TRBJ1-5; TRBD1 aligns across 9 bases. This CDR3 is 18 amino acids long. Germline-derived CDR1 and CDR2 are SGHDN and FVKESK. J gave up 1 base and V 5 bases, and 12 bases lay outside the gene matches. CDR3 nucleotide sequence: TGTGCCAGCAGCTTCCATCGGGACAGGGCTGGCAGCAATCAGCCCCAGCATTTT. Translating it yields CASSFHRDRAGSNQPQHF.

This chain joins TRBV27 and TRBJ2-1; D possibly corresponds to TRBD1 (6 bases). Between the trimmed V and J ends, which lost 6 bases and 6 bases, there was a span of 12 bases. Germline V lookup: CDR1 MNHEY, CDR2 SMNVEV (reference sequence). This CDR3 comprises 13 residues. As DNA, the CDR3 is TGTGCCAGCAGACAACAGGGTAGCAATGAGCAGTTCTTC. It specifies CASRQQGSNEQFF.

The V call is TRBV19, the J call TRBJ2-2; TRBD2 matches at 9 bases. The V and J ends lost 6 bases and 4 bases, in that order; junction bases with no gene match: 15. This CDR3 spans 18 amino acids. CDR1 LNHDA and CDR2 SQIVND come from the germline V gene (reference sequence). DNA for the CDR3: TGTGCCAGTAGACTAGCGGTGGCGGGAGGGCCTAGCACCGGGGAGCTGTTTTTT. It is translated as CASRLAVAGGPSTGELFF.